This passage covers 21 T cell receptor beta chains from one sample sequenced in a study of blood T cell repertoires in COVID-19. Method: immunoSEQ multiplex PCR; TCRdb's copy keeps in-frame clones and lacks some. The repertoire has approximately 280,000 clones, around 89% of them found once; the top ten carry roughly 4.8%. Specimen: peripheral blood. These receptors all come from a man aged 35 to 55 with acute or convalescent COVID-19.

The sample holds one count of this clone. The rearrangement uses TRBV3-1 (or the pseudogene TRBV3-2) and TRBJ1-2; tentatively, D is TRBD1 (5 bases). CDR3 length: 14 amino acids. V dropped 5 bases and J dropped 4 bases, with 14 bases sitting between them. Germline V gene sequence: CDR1 LGHDT, CDR2 YNNKEL (reference sequence). The CDR3 loop reads CASSYPQGGYGYTF. CDR3 bases: TGTGCCAGCAGCTACCCCCAGGGAGGCTATGGCTACACCTTC.

This sequence joins TRBV3-1 (or the pseudogene TRBV3-2) and TRBJ2-7; TRBD2 might be the D (5 bases). The ends were cut back, 10 bases at V and 2 bases at J, with 12 bases in the middle. CDR1 is LGHDT, CDR2 YNNKEL, per germline (reference sequence). This CDR3 is built from 12 residues. CDR3 bases: TGTGCCACCCGGGATCGAGCCTACGAGCAGTACTTC. Its translation is CATRDRAYEQYF.

The V and J genes are TRBV10-3 and TRBJ2-2; 7 bases map to TRBD2. Trimming took 3 bases from V and 1 from J; bases not matched to a gene: 2. Germline values: CDR1 ENHRY, CDR2 SYGVKD. The CDR3 has 15 residues. The CDR3 DNA reads TGTGCCATCAGTGATCAGCGGGGGAACACCGGGGAGCTGTTTTTT. Amino acids: CAISDQRGNTGELFF.

The V and J genes are TRBV27 and TRBJ2-7; D is uncertain. From germline, CDR1 is MNHEY and CDR2 SMNVEV (reference sequence). Trimming removed 11 bases from V and 3 bases from J, with 5 bases in between. This CDR3 contains 9 residues. As DNA, the CDR3 is TGTGCCGGGCACTACGAGCAGTACTTC. Translation: CAGHYEQYF.

The V and J genes are TRBV9 and TRBJ2-1; a possible D gene is TRBD1 (8 bases). Germline V gene sequence: CDR1 SGDLS, CDR2 YYNGEE. V shed 3 bases and J shed 6 bases, with 19 bases lying between them. The CDR3 extends over 16 amino acids. The CDR3, as DNA: TGTGCCAGCAGCGCCAAGACAGGGGAGGGGTTCAATGAGCAGTTCTTC. This translates into CASSAKTGEGFNEQFF.

This chain links TRBV9 with TRBJ1-5; D not certain. In germline, CDR1 is SGDLS, CDR2 YYNGEE. Trimming pared 0 bases from V and 7 bases from J, leaving 11 bases between. This CDR3 has 14 amino acids. CDR3 sequence reads: CASSVAGGRQPQHF. The CDR3 coding sequence is TGTGCCAGCAGCGTAGCCGGAGGGAGACAGCCCCAGCATTTT.

V and J are TRBV20-1 and TRBJ1-5; TRBD1 matches at 10 bases. In germline, CDR1 is DFQATT, CDR2 SNEGSKA (reference sequence). V gave up 3 bases and J gave up 7 bases; unmatched junction bases: 6. CDR3 length: 14 amino acids. The CDR3 reads CSASRDRGDQPQHF. CDR3 DNA sequence: TGCAGTGCTAGTCGGGACAGGGGAGACCAGCCCCAGCATTTT.

CDR3 in DNA: TGTGCCACCAGTGATGCTAGCGGGTTCGAGCTGTTTTTT. Amino acids: CATSDASGFELFF. V and J are TRBV24-1 and TRBJ2-2; TRBD2 matches 8 bases. This CDR3 comprises 13 residues. The junction had 4 bases not matched to a gene; V was cut back by 3 bases and J by 11 bases. CDR1 KGHDR and CDR2 SFDVKD come from the germline V gene.

The J gene is TRBJ1-1, the V gene TRBV29-1; weak D call: TRBD1 (5 bases). The CDR3 is 13 residues long. Trimming shortened V by 7 bases and J by 5 bases, and 17 bases separated the two germline ends. The V gene's germline CDR1 is SQVTM and CDR2 ANQGSEA. CDR3 nucleotides: TGCAGCGAGACGGGTCAGGGATGGACTGAAGCTTTCTTT. This sequence encodes CSETGQGWTEAFF.

The chain recombines TRBV5-5 with TRBJ2-7; 7 bases agree with TRBD2. This CDR3 is built from 13 residues. Germline V gene data show CDR1 as SGHKS and CDR2 as YYEKEE (reference sequence). The J segment lost 3 bases and the V segment lost 2 bases, leaving 2 bases of the junction unmatched. CDR3 DNA: TGTGCCAGCAGCTTTGGACTAGTCTACGAGCAGTACTTC. Amino acids: CASSFGLVYEQYF.

The chain recombines TRBV24-1 with TRBJ2-1, with 8 bases matching TRBD2. Trimming removed 4 bases from V and 8 bases from J; junction bases left unmatched: 9. CDR3 size: 15 residues. Looked up from germline, CDR1 is KGHDR and CDR2 is SFDVKD. DNA of the CDR3: TGTGCCACCAGTGAATCGGGACTAGGGACGCATGAGCAGTTCTTC. It yields the protein CATSESGLGTHEQFF.

J is TRBJ1-1 and V is TRBV5-1; 8 positions match TRBD1. After removal of 3 bases from V and 4 bases from J, the junction contained 5 bases not matched to a gene. From germline, CDR1 is SGHRS and CDR2 YFSETQ. This CDR3 has 14 residues. The CDR3 sequence is CASSSTQGGTEAFF. DNA for the CDR3: TGCGCCAGCAGCTCCACACAGGGGGGCACTGAAGCTTTCTTT.

CDR3 nucleotides: TGTGCCAGCTCACCGGACAGCACTGAAGCTTTCTTT. Amino acids: CASSPDSTEAFF. The gene calls are TRBV18 and TRBJ1-1; TRBD1 is a possible D gene (6 bases). Germline CDR1 KGHSH, CDR2 LQKENI. This CDR3 has 12 residues. Trimming left V 3 bases short and J 4 bases short, with 6 bases between.

The chain uses TRBV7-2 and TRBJ1-1; a possible D gene is TRBD1 (5 bases). CDR3 length equals 15 residues. Germline V gene lookup returns CDR1 SGHTA and CDR2 FQGNSA. Trimming left V 4 bases short and J 5 bases short, with 17 bases between. The CDR3 loop reads CASSSQGGAETEAFF. CDR3 sequence (DNA): TGTGCCAGCAGCTCCCAGGGTGGGGCCGAGACTGAAGCTTTCTTT.

This chain connects TRBV6-5 to TRBJ2-7; D may be TRBD1 (6 bases). V was trimmed by 8 bases and J by 2 bases, leaving 16 bases between them. From germline, CDR1 is MNHEY and CDR2 SVGAGI. The CDR3 has 14 residues. The CDR3 DNA is TGTGCCAGCGGCTTACGGGCAGGGGCCTACGAGCAGTACTTC. Protein product: CASGLRAGAYEQYF.

V usage is TRBV28 and J usage is TRBJ1-2; D call uncertain. Trimming took 3 bases from V and 4 from J, leaving 9 bases between them. In germline, CDR1 is MDHEN, CDR2 SYDVKM. The CDR3 contains 13 residues. The CDR3 sequence is CASSFPGSYGYTF. The CDR3 DNA reads TGTGCCAGCAGTTTCCCAGGTTCCTATGGCTACACCTTC.

The count of this clone is one. The chain couples TRBV5-5 to TRBJ1-2, with D perhaps TRBD1 (5 bases). From germline, CDR1 is SGHKS and CDR2 YYEKEE (reference sequence). Trimming removed 4 bases from V and 8 bases from J, with 15 bases in between. CDR3 length equals 13 residues. CDR3 sequence (DNA): TGTGCCAGCAGCCGGAGTGGTTCAGGGGGCTACACCTTC. Translating gives CASSRSGSGGYTF.

The rearrangement joins TRBV5-5 to TRBJ1-4; D uncertain. There are 14 residues in the CDR3. Trimming stripped 0 bases from V and 8 bases from J, with 11 bases between. Germline CDR1 is SGHKS and CDR2 is YYEKEE (reference sequence). The CDR3 DNA follows: TGTGCCAGCAGCTTGGCCAGTTTTAAGGAAAAACTGTTTTTT. The encoded protein is CASSLASFKEKLFF.

The table lists this clone with many counts. The V and J genes are TRBV14 and TRBJ1-4, with D possibly being TRBD1 (5 bases). This CDR3 has 15 amino acids. The V gene's germline CDR1 is SGHDN and CDR2 FVKESK. The ends were cut back, 3 bases at V and 7 bases at J, with 15 bases in the middle. CDR3 amino acids: CASSHTKGRGEKLFF. CDR3 sequence (DNA): TGTGCCAGCAGCCATACCAAGGGGCGCGGTGAAAAACTGTTTTTT.

This clone was picked up one time. J is TRBJ2-1 and V is TRBV14, with 13 nucleotides matching TRBD2. This CDR3 spans 17 amino acids. Germline V gene data show CDR1 as SGHDN and CDR2 as FVKESK. Losses at the gene ends were 4 bases for V and 9 bases for J; bases not matched to a gene: 12. Written as DNA, the CDR3 is TGTGCCAGCAGCCGATATCTACTAGCGGGGGGGCCAAGTGAGCAGTTCTTC. As protein: CASSRYLLAGGPSEQFF.

The V call is TRBV2, the J call TRBJ2-2; D perhaps matches TRBD2 (6 bases). The CDR3 totals 15 residues. Trimming removed 3 bases at V and 0 bases at J, with 8 bases between. Per germline, CDR1 SNHLY and CDR2 FYNNEI. CDR3 amino acids: CASSEVAANTGELFF. The CDR3 nucleotides are TGTGCCAGCAGTGAGGTAGCGGCGAACACCGGGGAGCTGTTTTTT.